This entry concerns a single TCR beta chain. As yet, its antigen is unknown. The data originate from a study of shared clonotypes between healthy human individuals. Study-wide results and caveats: Richness estimates generally favored naive over memory subsets.

Clones were sequenced by immunoSEQ multiplex PCR, and TCRdb holds only the in-frame ones, with some missing. The table includes over 2 million clones, approximately 95% detected once. Germline V lookup: CDR1 MDHEN, CDR2 SYDVKM. Between the trimmed V and J ends, which lost 2 bases and 5 bases, there was a span of 15 bases. The CDR3 loop spans 15 amino acids. Sequencing was carried out using naive CD4+ T cells sorted from blood. Indicated subset: CD45RA+ positively selected. The TCR originated in a young man in good health. J is TRBJ1-2 and V is TRBV28, with D hard to call. The DNA of the CDR3 is TGTGCCAGCAGTTTAACCCAAGGGAATGGGTATGGCTACACCTTC. Amino acid sequence: CASSLTQGNGYGYTF.